This T cell receptor (beta chain) was identified during a study of T cells expressing NK-cell markers. Overall study context: Serological testing identified most of the eight sequenced donors as HCMV-seropositive and one as seronegative.

Study results and limitations: What remained unclear was the HCMV specificity of expanded NKG2C+ T cell clones.

In regard to this clonotype: Its antigen is still unknown.

UMIs accompanied the 5'RACE template switching by which TCR beta cDNA was made. Each CDR3 protein gets one entry in TCRdb, which reprocessed the 5' RACE reads and gives no DNA. There are 440,000 or so distinct CDR3 sequences in the sample, with less than 7.5% held by the top ten. This CDR3 is built from 16 residues. CDR1 is SGHAT, CDR2 FQNNGV, per germline. This TCR came from a woman aged 18 to 75 in good health. The chain carries TRBV11-2 and TRBJ2-1; TCRdb outputs TRBD2, but without DNA this stays unchecked. The source material was blood T cells: a sorted CD56 or NKG2C T cell subset, CD4+ or CD8+ T cells, or bulk PBMC T cells (not recorded which). CDR3 sequence reads: CASSLSGRASYNEQFF.